Given below is one T cell receptor (beta chain) in context. This record belongs to a study of cytomegalovirus exposure and HLA in healthy donors. The PCR made use of 60 Vbeta and 13 Jbeta primers. Measured with immunoSEQ multiplex PCR; TCRdb has only the in-frame clones, and not every one. The table lists 110,000 to 150,000 clones, roughly 79% of them singletons, with less than 2% in the top ten. This CDR3 region has 16 residues. V was pared by 1 base and J by 8 bases, with 19 bases between. Per germline, CDR1 SGHRS and CDR2 YFSETQ. The material sequenced was PBMCs. The chain is built from TRBV5-1 and TRBJ1-3; a possible D gene is TRBD1 (5 bases). The TCR comes from a woman aged 30 to 39 in good health and CMV-seronegative. CDR3 protein: CASSLQAQGSRDTIYF. The CDR3 nucleotides read TGCGCCAGCAGCTTGCAAGCGCAGGGCTCCCGAGACACCATATATTTT.